This TCR beta chain stems from a study of blood T cell repertoires in COVID-19. Participant age was roughly 18 to 100 years, and participants resided in about two dozen US areas. Two negative PCRs, clearance, or symptom resolution characterized the recovered Cohort 3 donors. Trimming removed 5 bases at V and 6 bases at J, with 10 bases between. The CDR3 runs 12 residues. The germline gives CDR1 SEHNR, CDR2 FQNEAQ (reference sequence). Profiled with immunoSEQ multiplex PCR; TCRdb holds only in-frame clones, not every one. The repertoire holds around 380,000 clones, with approximately 89% as singletons.

Sequencing used PBMCs or T cells enriched from blood (not recorded which). This clonotype was sampled from a man aged 30 to 45 who had recovered from COVID-19. The rearrangement joins TRBV7-9 to TRBJ1-1; D ambiguous. This chain's CDR3 is CASSLLNAEAFF. The DNA for the CDR3 is TGTGCCAGCAGCCTGCTAAATGCTGAAGCTTTCTTT.